This T cell receptor (beta chain) was identified during a study of blood T cell repertoires in COVID-19. For the study at large: In each case, the material was cDNA or gDNA derived from T cells, B-cell-depleted T cells, or PBMCs.

Repertoires were generated with immunoSEQ multiplex PCR, while TCRdb's copy carries only in-frame clones and drops some. The data hold fewer than 350,000 clones, with 85% to 90% observed a single time. Allocation to cohorts depended on clinical history reported by the participants. All exposed participants met a person with COVID-19 within 2 weeks before entering the study. Sequenced material: PBMCs or T cells enriched from blood (not recorded which). This receptor was obtained from a woman aged 25-40 years who had been exposed to COVID-19.

The DNA of the CDR3 is TGTGCCAGCAGTTTTTCTCGTGCCCAGGGGGCTCCCACTGAAAAACTGTTTTTT. Amino acids: CASSFSRAQGAPTEKLFF. This chain joins TRBV27 and TRBJ1-4; 8 positions agree with TRBD1. In germline, CDR1 is MNHEY, CDR2 SMNVEV (reference sequence). V shed 3 bases and J 7 bases; nucleotides not matched to a gene: 16. The CDR3 extends over 18 amino acids.